Shown below are 21 T cell receptor beta chains from a single sample sequenced in a study of blood T cells in healthy people across ages. Primers used in a second PCR of roughly 6 to 11 cycles were a sample-barcoded 5' primer and a J-beta primer mix. In TCRdb, the 5' RACE reads were re-called with MiXCR into one record per CDR3 protein. This table has roughly 800,000 distinct CDR3 sequences, roughly 64% appearing once. The sample consisted of blood. The receptors were sampled from a man younger than 40 in good health.

The rearrangement joins TRBV2 to TRBJ1-4; weak D call: TRBD1 (6 bases). Deletions cut 7 bases from V and 4 bases from J, with 13 bases between. Looked up from germline, CDR1 is SNHLY and CDR2 is FYNNEI. The CDR3 sequence is 14 residues long. The CDR3 protein is CASNEDRNNEKLFF. The CDR3 DNA sequence: TGTGCCAGCAATGAGGACAGAAATAATGAAAAACTGTTTTTT.

The J gene is TRBJ1-5, the V gene TRBV15; 8 bases match TRBD1. The J segment lost 6 bases and the V segment lost 1 base, leaving 5 bases of the junction unmatched. Germline assignment: CDR1 LNHNV and CDR2 YYDKDF (reference sequence). The CDR3 contains 15 residues. In nucleotides, the CDR3 is TGTGCCACCAGCAGAGGACAGGGGAGTAGTCAGCCCCAGCATTTT. Translating gives CATSRGQGSSQPQHF.

This sequence joins TRBV3-1 and TRBJ1-5, with unresolved D. V was trimmed by 1 base and J by 0 bases, leaving 7 bases between them. CDR3 size: 15 residues. From germline, CDR1 is LGHDT and CDR2 YNNKEL (reference sequence). The CDR3 spells CASSQGSGSNQPQHF. The DNA for the CDR3 is TGTGCCAGCAGCCAAGGCAGTGGTAGCAATCAGCCCCAGCATTTT.

This clonotype occurred once. The chain joins TRBV20-1 to TRBJ2-1; perhaps TRBD2 as D (5 bases). The CDR3 totals 14 residues. Germline V CDR1 and CDR2: DFQATT, SNEGSKA (reference sequence). V lost 3 bases to trimming and J lost 4 bases, with 13 bases between them. The CDR3 DNA sequence: TGCAGTGCTAGGGTGGACTGGCTATACAATGAGCAGTTCTTC. Residues: CSARVDWLYNEQFF.

A few counts support this clonotype. V and J are TRBV2 and TRBJ2-3, with D unclear. V was trimmed by 5 bases and J by 4 bases, leaving 10 bases between them. This CDR3 is built from 13 residues. Looked up from germline, CDR1 is SNHLY and CDR2 is FYNNEI. The CDR3 DNA reads as TGTGCCAGCAGTCGACCTACCGCAGATACGCAGTATTTT. Amino acid sequence: CASSRPTADTQYF.

This clonotype showed up just once. The V and J genes are TRBV5-1 and TRBJ2-1; D is ambiguous. This CDR3 contains 16 residues. The ends were cut back, 0 bases at V and 1 base at J, with 11 bases in the middle. Germline V gives CDR1 SGHRS, CDR2 YFSETQ. CDR3 sequence reads: CASSLAGEKSYNEQFF. CDR3 DNA sequence: TGCGCCAGCAGCTTGGCCGGAGAGAAGTCCTACAATGAGCAGTTCTTC.

There are a few counts of this clonotype. The V call is TRBV6-5, the J call TRBJ2-7; 8 bases map to TRBD2. This CDR3 has 15 residues. Germline lookup yields CDR1 MNHEY and CDR2 SVGAGI. With V trimmed by 6 bases and J by 1 base, 8 bases remained unmatched. CDR3: CASRVRTSGSYEQYF. The CDR3 DNA reads TGTGCCAGCAGGGTCCGAACTAGCGGTTCCTACGAGCAGTACTTC.

The chain recombines TRBV6-6 with TRBJ2-7, with a tentative D call TRBD2 (5 bases). The J call may be mistaken, given a closer DNA end match to TRBJ2-5. There are 16 residues in the CDR3. The germline V gene has CDR1 MNHNY and CDR2 SVGAGI (reference sequence). CDR3 nucleotide sequence: TGTGCCAGCAGTTACCCCGGGGAGCGGCGAAAAGAGACCCAGTACTTC. This encodes CASSYPGERRKETQYF.

This chain links TRBV7-9 with TRBJ2-5, with D hard to call. The end of the DNA aligns better with TRBJ2-7, so the J call may be wrong. CDR3 length: 14 residues. Germline-derived CDR1 and CDR2 are SEHNR and FQNEAQ (reference sequence). This chain's CDR3 is CASTALTKPYEQYF. The CDR3 DNA is TGTGCCAGCACCGCCCTGACGAAACCCTACGAGCAGTACTTC.

This clonotype was observed a handful of times. This CDR3 is CASSLDSGSGREQYF. The CDR3 DNA reads TGTGCCAGCAGCTTAGACAGCGGGTCTGGTCGGGAGCAGTACTTC. This chain links TRBV7-2 with TRBJ2-7; D is perhaps TRBD2 (6 bases). CDR1 is SGHTA and CDR2 is FQGNSA in the germline V gene. V was pared by 1 base and J by 7 bases, with 17 bases between. CDR3 length equals 15 residues.

CDR3: CASSLSSGRYYEQYF. The CDR3 bases are TGTGCCAGCAGCTTAAGCAGCGGGAGGTACTACGAGCAGTACTTC. The V gene is TRBV13, the J gene TRBJ2-7; 9 nucleotides line up with TRBD2. The CDR3 has 15 amino acids. With V trimmed by 2 bases and J by 3 bases, 5 bases remained unmatched. Per germline, CDR1 PRHDT and CDR2 FYEKMQ (reference sequence).

There are a few counts of this clonotype. The chain links TRBV20-1 to TRBJ2-4; 11 bases agree with TRBD1. The DNA end lines up better with TRBJ2-7; the J call may be wrong. Germline V gene lookup returns CDR1 DFQATT and CDR2 SNEGSKA (reference sequence). The length of the CDR3 is 12 residues. In nucleotides, the CDR3 is TGCAGCGGACAGGGGGCTCTCTACGAGCAGTACTTC. This sequence encodes CSGQGALYEQYF.

This chain connects TRBV10-3 to TRBJ2-1; 7 positions agree with TRBD2. V was clipped by 6 bases and J by 5 bases; unmatched bases: 16. The germline CDR1 and CDR2 sequences are ENHRY and SYGVKD. The CDR3 runs 17 residues. The CDR3 nucleotides read TGTGCCATCAGCCCCCGTGCTAGCGGAGTGGCGAACAATGAGCAGTTCTTC. As protein: CAISPRASGVANNEQFF.

This clonotype was counted a single time. This sequence joins TRBV10-3 and TRBJ2-3, with 9 bases that match TRBD2. Germline lookup yields CDR1 ENHRY and CDR2 SYGVKD. The CDR3 runs to 16 residues. The junction had 10 bases not matched to a gene; V was cut back by 6 bases and J by 3 bases. DNA of the CDR3: TGTGCCATCAGAGCGAGTCTAGCGGGGATAACAGATACGCAGTATTTT. It specifies CAIRASLAGITDTQYF.

This chain connects TRBV20-1 to TRBJ2-2; 7 bases line up with TRBD2. The CDR3 is made up of 15 amino acids. Germline V gene sequence: CDR1 DFQATT, CDR2 SNEGSKA (reference sequence). V dropped 5 bases and J dropped 3; count of bases not matched to a gene: 9. CDR3 region: CSAALSGLDTGELFF. The CDR3 DNA is TGCAGTGCTGCCCTCTCAGGACTAGACACCGGGGAGCTGTTTTTT.

This clonotype has only a few counts. V gene TRBV7-9 combines with J gene TRBJ2-1, with 10 bases fitting TRBD1. Germline CDR1 reads SEHNR; CDR2 reads FQNEAQ (reference sequence). V lost 2 bases to trimming and J lost 5 bases; unmatched junction nucleotides: 3. The CDR3 runs to 15 residues. The CDR3 coding sequence is TGTGCCAGCAGCTTATGGGACAGGGGAGACAATGAGCAGTTCTTC. Translated: CASSLWDRGDNEQFF.

This sequence joins TRBV20-1 and TRBJ2-3; possible D gene TRBD2, 5 bases. This CDR3 has 15 residues. Trimming stripped 5 bases from V and 6 bases from J, with 21 bases between. Germline V gives CDR1 DFQATT, CDR2 SNEGSKA (reference sequence). The CDR3 DNA is TGCAGTGCTCGCCAGTGGAGCGGCCCCAGGGATACGCAGTATTTT. Translated, it gives CSARQWSGPRDTQYF.

This rearrangement joins TRBV7-2 to TRBJ2-3; D remains unclear. Germline-derived CDR1 and CDR2 are SGHTA and FQGNSA. The V end lost 1 base, the J end lost 4 bases, and 9 bases lay between the germline ends. This CDR3 has 14 amino acids. Written as DNA, the CDR3 is TGTGCCAGCAGCTTAGGGCTAATGGCAGATACGCAGTATTTT. Translated: CASSLGLMADTQYF.

The V call is TRBV29-1, the J call TRBJ2-5; D gene ambiguous. V was cut by 4 bases and J by 11 bases, with 14 bases left in between. The CDR3 consists of 11 residues. Germline CDR1 reads SQVTM; CDR2 reads ANQGSEA. CDR3 protein: CSVAAKGQQYF. The CDR3 coding sequence is TGCAGCGTTGCTGCCAAGGGCCAGCAGTACTTC.

The chain links TRBV6-2 or TRBV6-3 to TRBJ2-7; D uncertain. Trimming took off 2 bases at V and 10 bases at J, with 3 bases between the two ends. The CDR3 is 9 amino acids. CDR1 MNHEY and CDR2 SVGEGT come from the germline V gene. Here the CDR3 reads CASSYGQYF. The DNA of the CDR3 is TGTGCCAGCAGTTACGGACAGTACTTC.

This chain joins TRBV25-1 and TRBJ2-3; D is possibly TRBD1 or TRBD2 (5 bases each). Deletions cut 3 bases from V and 4 bases from J, with 11 bases between. The CDR3 loop spans 14 amino acids. Germline CDR1 MGHDK, CDR2 SYGVNS. CDR3 DNA: TGTGCCAGCAGTGACTCCGGGACCTCAGATACGCAGTATTTT. Amino acids: CASSDSGTSDTQYF.